This TCR beta chain was identified during a study of blood T cell repertoires in COVID-19. In the authors' methods: Amplification of reference gene primers was used by the study to estimate nucleated cell counts. The assay was immunoSEQ multiplex PCR, and TCRdb's table has in-frame clones only and misses some. The V and J calls and clone size were taken over from that table, and D and trimming were inferred from the DNA. The data show 110,000 to 150,000 clones, roughly 85% seen once. Trimming cost V 11 bases and J 6 bases, with 14 bases left between them. The CDR3 contains 12 residues. Germline V CDR1 and CDR2: MNHEY, SVGAGI.

The clonotype was recovered from a middle-aged man with acute or convalescent COVID-19. Sequencing was done on a sample of peripheral blood. This chain links TRBV6-5 with TRBJ2-1; possibly TRBD2 for D (6 bases). The CDR3, as DNA: TGTGCCGTCTCTTCTAGCGTCAATGAGCAGTTCTTC. Translated, it gives CAVSSSVNEQFF.